What follows are 17 T cell receptor beta chains derived from one specimen sequenced in a study of blood T cell repertoires in COVID-19. This table comes from immunoSEQ multiplex PCR, and its TCRdb copy is limited to in-frame clones, with some not included. Of 180,000 or so clones detected, 82% appear once; the ten largest clones hold approximately 10%. The sample consisted of PBMCs or T cells enriched from blood (not recorded which). The receptors stem from a man between 45 and 60 years old who had recovered from COVID-19.

This chain uses TRBV6-5 with TRBJ1-3; 7 positions match TRBD1. Germline CDR1 is MNHEY and CDR2 is SVGAGI. Trimming took 6 bases from V and 5 from J; bases not matched to a gene: 4. The CDR3 extends over 13 amino acids. The CDR3 region is CASRLDRRNTIYF. As DNA, the CDR3 is TGTGCCAGCAGGTTGGACAGGAGAAACACCATATATTTT.

The rearrangement joins TRBV7-3 to TRBJ2-3, with 7 bases fitting TRBD1. The CDR3 sequence is 14 residues long. Per germline, CDR1 SGHTA and CDR2 FQGTGA. After removal of 5 bases from V and 4 bases from J, the junction contained 6 bases not matched to a gene. The CDR3 reads CASSPGQTPDTQYF. CDR3 bases: TGTGCCAGCAGCCCGGGACAGACCCCAGATACGCAGTATTTT.

The gene calls are TRBV5-4 and TRBJ2-2; 12 bases match TRBD2. The germline gives CDR1 SGHNT, CDR2 YYREEE (reference sequence). Trimming cost V 5 bases and J 5 bases; bases outside gene matches: 1. The CDR3 length is 14 residues. CDR3 sequence: CASRLAGGTGELFF. In nucleotides, the CDR3 is TGTGCCAGCAGGCTAGCGGGAGGGACCGGGGAGCTGTTTTTT.

Only one count was recorded for this clone. The chain has TRBV6-5 and TRBJ2-2; 10 bases fit TRBD2. The V gene end was trimmed by 6 bases and the J gene end by 2 bases; junction bases not matched to a gene: 3. The CDR3 spans 15 residues. CDR1 is MNHEY and CDR2 is SVGAGI in the germline V gene. CDR3 residues: CASRASGGNTGELFF. CDR3 DNA sequence: TGTGCCAGCAGGGCTAGCGGGGGAAACACCGGGGAGCTGTTTTTT.

The V and J genes are TRBV5-1 and TRBJ2-2, with 8 bases that match TRBD1. CDR1 and CDR2 (germline): SGHRS, YFSETQ. There are 19 residues in the CDR3. The V gene end was trimmed by 0 bases and the J gene end by 7 bases; junction bases not matched to a gene: 17. The CDR3 nucleotides are TGCGCCAGCAGCTTGGCCCCTGCTGGTGACAGGGGAAGTAGCGGGGAGCTGTTTTTT. This translates into CASSLAPAGDRGSSGELFF.

V gene TRBV2 combines with J gene TRBJ1-5; no definite D call. Germline V gene sequence: CDR1 SNHLY, CDR2 FYNNEI. The CDR3 contains 15 residues. V lost 3 bases, J lost 3 bases, and 12 bases lay in between. The CDR3 DNA follows: TGTGCCAGCAGTGATAGCAGCCGACCCAATCAGCCCCAGCATTTT. Protein sequence: CASSDSSRPNQPQHF.

V usage is TRBV21-1 and J usage is TRBJ2-7; the DNA was not used to check the table's D call, TRBD2. TRBV21-1 corresponds to a pseudogene. CDR3 length equals 19 residues. Written as DNA, the CDR3 is TGTGCCAGCAGCTCTCCCGCCTCGGGACTCCCGATGAAAGCCTACGAGCAGTACTTC. Its protein product is CASSSPASGLPMKAYEQYF.

This rearrangement joins TRBV19 to TRBJ1-1; 8 bases align to TRBD1. The V segment lost 10 bases and the J segment 2 bases; nucleotides outside the gene matches: 6. This CDR3 has 13 amino acids. Germline V gives CDR1 LNHDA, CDR2 SQIVND (reference sequence). The CDR3 coding sequence is TGTGCCACAACGGACAGGGCCAACACTGAAGCTTTCTTT. Amino acid sequence: CATTDRANTEAFF.

J is TRBJ1-2 and V is TRBV28; D uncertain. CDR1 MDHEN and CDR2 SYDVKM come from the germline V gene. Trimming shortened V by 2 bases and J by 7 bases, and 11 bases separated the two germline ends. This CDR3 is 13 amino acids long. CDR3 amino acids: CASSLKQPFGYTF. CDR3 nucleotide sequence: TGTGCCAGCAGTTTAAAACAGCCGTTTGGCTACACCTTC.

The V gene is TRBV27, the J gene TRBJ1-1; D is uncertain. The germline V gene encodes CDR1 MNHEY and CDR2 SMNVEV (reference sequence). V lost 2 bases and J lost 1, with 11 bases in between. The CDR3 runs 15 residues. CDR3 sequence reads: CASSLRRRSNTEAFF. In DNA, the CDR3 is TGTGCCAGCAGTTTAAGGCGGCGCTCGAACACTGAAGCTTTCTTT.

This clone has only one observation. The rearrangement links TRBV9 to TRBJ2-3; 7 positions agree with TRBD1. The germline CDR1 and CDR2 sequences are SGDLS and YYNGEE. J lost 6 bases, V lost 3 bases, and 16 bases had no gene match. CDR3 length: 17 residues. CDR3 in DNA: TGTGCCAGCAGCGCGACAGGGAACACAGGCGTAGCGGATACGCAGTATTTT. Amino acid sequence: CASSATGNTGVADTQYF. The variable domain in full, with the rest retrieved from reference TRBV9 and TRBJ2-3, is DSGVTQTPKHLITATGQRVTLRCSPRSGDLSVYWYQQSLDQGLQFLIQYYNGEERAKGNILERFSAQQFPDLHSELNLSSLELGDSALYFCASSATGNTGVADTQYFGPGTRLTVL.

This clone was recorded once. The rearrangement uses TRBV6-6 and TRBJ2-3; maybe TRBD2 (6 bases). Germline V gene sequence: CDR1 MNHNY, CDR2 SVGAGI (reference sequence). The CDR3 has 13 residues. V lost 8 bases and J lost 5, with 14 bases in between. The CDR3 is CASGRELGDTQYF. The CDR3 bases are TGTGCCAGCGGACGGGAGCTCGGAGATACGCAGTATTTT.

The rearrangement joins TRBV12-3 or TRBV12-4 to TRBJ1-5; D gene ambiguous. Between the trimmed V and J ends, which lost 5 bases and 7 bases, there was a span of 9 bases. This CDR3 is 12 amino acids long. As DNA, the CDR3 is TGTGCCAGCAGTGCTGTCGGGCAGCCCCAGCATTTT. It translates to CASSAVGQPQHF.

The CDR3 reads CASSPARGGASGELFF. The CDR3 DNA follows: TGTGCCAGCAGCCCCGCCCGCGGGGGGGCTTCCGGGGAGCTGTTTTTT. The rearrangement links TRBV7-3 to TRBJ2-2; TRBD2 matches 9 bases. Germline V gene lookup returns CDR1 SGHTA and CDR2 FQGTGA. With V trimmed by 5 bases and J by 6 bases, 10 bases remained unmatched. This CDR3 has 16 amino acids.

This clone was counted once. This chain connects TRBV7-9 to TRBJ1-3, with a tentative D call TRBD1 (6 bases). The CDR3 covers 13 residues. Trimming shortened V by 7 bases and J by 1 base, and 8 bases separated the two germline ends. Per the germline V gene, CDR1 is SEHNR and CDR2 is FQNEAQ (reference sequence). The CDR3 spells CASTTGSGNTIYF. CDR3 in DNA: TGTGCCAGCACTACAGGGTCTGGAAACACCATATATTTT.

The chain recombines TRBV18 with TRBJ1-5; D is undetermined. This CDR3 is 14 amino acids long. Trimming left V 1 base short and J 4 bases short, with 8 bases between. Looked up from germline, CDR1 is KGHSH and CDR2 is LQKENI. CDR3 in amino acids: CASSPQQLNQPQHF. CDR3 nucleotides: TGTGCCAGCTCACCACAACAGCTAAATCAGCCCCAGCATTTT.

The chain carries TRBV4-1 and TRBJ2-3; possibly TRBD1 for D (5 bases). CDR1 is MGHRA, CDR2 YSYEKL, per germline. This CDR3 is built from 15 residues. The germline V and J ends were trimmed by 5 bases and 2 bases, with 14 bases remaining between them. The CDR3: CASSARQILTDTQYF. DNA for the CDR3: TGCGCCAGCAGCGCCCGACAGATACTCACAGATACGCAGTATTTT.